This TCR beta chain was recovered during a study of blood T cell repertoires in COVID-19. TCRdb keeps only in-frame clones here, not all; method: immunoSEQ multiplex PCR. The data contain 300,000 to 400,000 clones, around 87% of them singletons. This CDR3 comprises 14 residues. CDR1 is SGHNT, CDR2 YYREEE, per germline (reference sequence). Trimming left V 2 bases short and J 5 bases short, with 13 bases between. The receptor's source is a woman between 45 and 60 years old with COVID-19, enrolled during active disease. Sequenced sample: peripheral blood. The chain links TRBV5-4 to TRBJ1-2; D is ambiguous. CDR3 amino acids: CASSFWAAQYGYTF. In nucleotides, the CDR3 is TGTGCCAGCAGCTTTTGGGCCGCCCAGTATGGCTACACCTTC. The entire variable domain, with the rest obtained from reference TRBV5-4 and TRBJ1-2, is as follows: ETGVTQSPTHLIKTRGQQVTLRCSSQSGHNTVSWYQQALGQGPQFIFQYYREEENGRGNFPPRFSGLQFPNYSSELNVNALELDDSALYLCASSFWAAQYGYTFGSGTRLTVV.